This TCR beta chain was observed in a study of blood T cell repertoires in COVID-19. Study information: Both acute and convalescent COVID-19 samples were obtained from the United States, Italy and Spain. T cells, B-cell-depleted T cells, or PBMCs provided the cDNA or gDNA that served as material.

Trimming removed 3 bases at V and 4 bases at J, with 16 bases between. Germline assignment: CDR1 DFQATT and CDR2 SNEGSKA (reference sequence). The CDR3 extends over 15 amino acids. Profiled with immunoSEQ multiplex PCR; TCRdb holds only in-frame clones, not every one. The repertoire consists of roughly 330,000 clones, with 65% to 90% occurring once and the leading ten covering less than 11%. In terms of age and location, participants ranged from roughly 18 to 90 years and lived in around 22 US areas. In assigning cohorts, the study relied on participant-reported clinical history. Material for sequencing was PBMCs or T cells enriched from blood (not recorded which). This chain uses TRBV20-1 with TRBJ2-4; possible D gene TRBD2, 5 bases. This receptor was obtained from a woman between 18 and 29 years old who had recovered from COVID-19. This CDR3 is CSASDPAEGKNIQYF. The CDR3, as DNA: TGCAGTGCTAGTGACCCCGCCGAGGGTAAAAACATTCAGTACTTC.